One and the same sample provided the 22 T cell receptor beta chains below, sequenced in a study of shared clonotypes between healthy human individuals (TCRdb year 2020). Library preparation used the immunoSEQ multiplex PCR assay. TCRdb retrieved this table from immuneACCESS and kept in-frame rearrangements only. Not all clones are present; in checked studies, unresolved V genes account for under half, and no reason is known for the remainder. This sample gives around 1,900,000 clones in total; just under 95% of them show up just once. The ten biggest clones cover around 1.7% of the sample. CD8 naive samples were obtained by positive selection for CCR7 among CD45RO-negative cells, yielding a CD45RA+CCR7+ population from which TemRA cells were excluded. The sample comprised naive CD8+ T cells from PBMCs. In the paper's terms, the cell subset or site label means: CD45RA+CCR7+. These TCRs come from a young man in good health. Some clones in this sample may be carry-over from other donors' samples.

This chain joins TRBV5-6 and TRBJ2-1; D is unresolved. This CDR3 has 13 amino acids. The V and J ends lost 3 bases and 5 bases respectively, with 9 bases between them. The germline CDR1 and CDR2 sequences are SGHDT and YYEEEE. CDR3 in amino acids: CASSWITDNEQFF. In nucleotides, the CDR3 is TGTGCCAGCAGCTGGATTACAGACAATGAGCAGTTCTTC.

Of note for this clone: Other DNA sequences in the sample encode the same CDR3. The chain employs TRBV5-1 and TRBJ2-7, with TRBD1 matching 8 bases. Germline V gives CDR1 SGHRS, CDR2 YFSETQ. Trimming at V came to 0 bases and at J to 3 bases, leaving 2 bases not matched to a gene. The CDR3 is 14 amino acids. CDR3 sequence (DNA): TGCGCCAGCAGCTTGGCCGGACAGGGCTACGAGCAGTACTTC. Translation: CASSLAGQGYEQYF.

This chain uses TRBV9 with TRBJ1-2; 9 bases line up with TRBD1. Germline V gene data show CDR1 as SGDLS and CDR2 as YYNGEE. The CDR3 is made up of 16 amino acids. V was clipped by 3 bases and J by 8 bases; unmatched bases: 14. CDR3 in amino acids: CASSEASRTGAPGYTF. CDR3 sequence (DNA): TGTGCCAGCAGCGAAGCGAGTCGGACAGGGGCACCCGGCTACACCTTC. Full variable domain (remainder filled in from reference TRBV9 and TRBJ1-2): DSGVTQTPKHLITATGQRVTLRCSPRSGDLSVYWYQQSLDQGLQFLIQYYNGEERAKGNILERFSAQQFPDLHSELNLSSLELGDSALYFCASSEASRTGAPGYTFGSGTRLTVV.

V and J are TRBV7-9 and TRBJ1-1; D ambiguous. Germline CDR1 is SEHNR and CDR2 is FQNEAQ (reference sequence). The V gene lost 4 bases and the J gene lost 4 bases, with 7 bases spanning the gap. This CDR3 is 12 amino acids long. This chain's CDR3 is CASSWVGTEAFF. The DNA of the CDR3 is TGTGCCAGCAGCTGGGTCGGCACTGAAGCTTTCTTT.

The V gene is TRBV28, the J gene TRBJ2-1, with D unclear. From germline, CDR1 is MDHEN and CDR2 SYDVKM. This CDR3 is built from 11 residues. V lost 2 bases and J 10 bases, leaving 6 bases between the germline ends. The CDR3 DNA is TGTGCCAGCAGTTTAAATAGCGAGCAGTTCTTC. As protein: CASSLNSEQFF.

The V and J genes are TRBV9 and TRBJ2-2; D unresolved. This CDR3 spans 16 amino acids. The germline V gene encodes CDR1 SGDLS and CDR2 YYNGEE. Deletions cut 3 bases from V and 2 bases from J, with 14 bases between. The CDR3 DNA follows: TGTGCCAGCAGCGAGCCCGGGTCACCCAACACCGGGGAGCTGTTTTTT. It codes for CASSEPGSPNTGELFF.

Comments on this clone: Distinct nucleotide sequences in the sample also encode this CDR3. This chain connects TRBV7-8 to TRBJ2-7; D is unresolved. The CDR3 runs to 14 residues. Germline lookup yields CDR1 SGHVS and CDR2 FQNEAQ. V lost 4 bases, J lost 0 bases, and 10 bases lay in between. DNA for the CDR3: TGTGCCAGCAGCTCCGGATTGGTCTCCTACGAGCAGTACTTC. Amino acids: CASSSGLVSYEQYF.

This chain joins TRBV27 and TRBJ1-3; D may be TRBD1 (6 bases). This CDR3 spans 14 amino acids. V lost 5 bases and J 3 bases, leaving 11 bases between the germline ends. Germline V gene sequence: CDR1 MNHEY, CDR2 SMNVEV (reference sequence). CDR3 amino acids: CASSPRGFGNTIYF. Written as DNA, the CDR3 is TGTGCCAGCAGTCCCAGGGGATTTGGAAACACCATATATTTT.

This chain uses TRBV30 with TRBJ1-1; D is ambiguous. The CDR3 sequence is 12 residues long. Between the trimmed V and J ends, which lost 4 bases and 5 bases, there was a span of 11 bases. Per germline, CDR1 GTSNPN and CDR2 SVGIG (reference sequence). The CDR3 nucleotides are TGTGCCTGGACCCCCAGTGGTACTGAAGCTTTCTTT. This sequence encodes CAWTPSGTEAFF.

This CDR3 is CSVAGTSGKVDTQYF. The CDR3 DNA reads TGCAGCGTTGCAGGGACTAGCGGGAAAGTAGATACGCAGTATTTT. This chain uses TRBV29-1 with TRBJ2-3, with TRBD2 identical over 13 bases. The CDR3 contains 15 residues. V lost 4 bases to trimming and J lost 5 bases; unmatched junction nucleotides: 6. The V gene's germline CDR1 is SQVTM and CDR2 ANQGSEA.

This clone was counted a single time. Additional DNA sequences in this sample encode the identical CDR3. V usage is TRBV18 and J usage is TRBJ2-3; D uncertain. Trimming removed 3 bases from V and 6 bases from J, with 7 bases in between. Germline lookup yields CDR1 KGHSH and CDR2 LQKENI. CDR3 size: 12 residues. Here the CDR3 DNA reads TGTGCCAGCTCACCCCGGCGGGATACGCAGTATTTT. This encodes CASSPRRDTQYF. The full variable domain, in which reference TRBV18 and TRBJ2-3 provide the parts outside the CDR3, is NAGVMQNPRHLVRRRGQEARLRCSPMKGHSHVYWYRQLPEEGLKFMVYLQKENIIDESGMPKERFSAEFPKEGPSILRIQQVVRGDSAAYFCASSPRRDTQYFGPGTRLTVL.

The chain carries TRBV13 and TRBJ2-7; D perhaps matches TRBD2 (5 bases). V was cut by 1 base and J by 3 bases, with 10 bases left in between. The germline V gene has CDR1 PRHDT and CDR2 FYEKMQ (reference sequence). This CDR3 is 14 amino acids long. The CDR3 here is CASSLEGVFYEQYF. CDR3 nucleotide sequence: TGTGCCAGCAGCTTAGAGGGAGTCTTCTACGAGCAGTACTTC.

V and J are TRBV28 and TRBJ2-7; 14 bases are a match to TRBD2. This CDR3 has 20 residues. The J segment lost 1 base and the V segment lost 2 bases, leaving 13 bases of the junction unmatched. Germline values: CDR1 MDHEN, CDR2 SYDVKM. CDR3 nucleotide sequence: TGTGCCAGCAGTTTACCCCCGGGACTAGCGGGAGCGAACCCTTCCTACGAGCAGTACTTC. It yields the protein CASSLPPGLAGANPSYEQYF.

The CDR3 loop reads CASSLTLAPNYEQYF. The CDR3 region has the DNA TGTGCCAGCAGTTTAACTTTAGCACCTAACTACGAGCAGTACTTC. The chain carries TRBV27 and TRBJ2-7, with D unresolved. Germline CDR1 is MNHEY and CDR2 is SMNVEV (reference sequence). There are 15 residues in the CDR3. V was cut by 2 bases and J by 3 bases, with 14 bases left in between.

V usage is TRBV7-8 and J usage is TRBJ2-2, with 9 bases identical to TRBD1. CDR1 and CDR2 (germline): SGHVS, FQNEAQ. Unmatched junction bases numbered 5, after V lost 5 bases and J lost 1 base. This CDR3 has 16 amino acids. The CDR3 region is CASSEGQGLNTGELFF. The CDR3 region has the DNA TGTGCCAGCAGCGAGGGACAGGGTTTGAACACCGGGGAGCTGTTTTTT.

The chain uses TRBV27 and TRBJ2-3; D is possibly TRBD1 (6 bases). This CDR3 comprises 14 residues. The germline gives CDR1 MNHEY, CDR2 SMNVEV (reference sequence). The V and J ends lost 4 bases and 2 bases respectively, with 10 bases between them. The CDR3 DNA sequence: TGTGCCAGCAGTTCCAGACAGGTCACAGATACGCAGTATTTT. Translating it yields CASSSRQVTDTQYF.

DNA of the CDR3: TGTGCCATCAGTGAACCCCGACAGGGGCGGTACGAGCAGTACTTC. As protein: CAISEPRQGRYEQYF. V usage is TRBV10-3 and J usage is TRBJ2-7, with 8 nucleotides matching TRBD1. The germline gives CDR1 ENHRY, CDR2 SYGVKD. The CDR3 is 15 amino acids. Germline trimming cut 3 bases from V and 4 bases from J; bases unmatched to any gene: 8.

This clone was counted a single time. The V and J genes are TRBV29-1 and TRBJ1-2; 11 nucleotides align to TRBD1. The CDR3 has 16 residues. Germline CDR1 reads SQVTM; CDR2 reads ANQGSEA. The junction had 6 bases not matched to a gene; V was cut back by 3 bases and J by 0 bases. The CDR3, as DNA: TGCAGCGTTGAGGGACAGGGGGGAACTTCTAACTATGGCTACACCTTC. It specifies CSVEGQGGTSNYGYTF.

The gene calls are TRBV10-3 and TRBJ2-1, with TRBD2 matching 9 bases. V shed 4 bases and J 8 bases; nucleotides not matched to a gene: 12. The CDR3 has 16 amino acids. Germline CDR1 ENHRY, CDR2 SYGVKD. CDR3 DNA sequence: TGTGCCATCAGTGGGGGGTTCGGGACTAGCATTGATGAGCAGTTCTTC. Translating it yields CAISGGFGTSIDEQFF.

The genes are TRBV6-5 and TRBJ2-2; D possibly corresponds to TRBD1 (7 bases). V was shortened by 0 bases and J by 6 bases, with 14 bases between the two germline ends. This CDR3 has 16 amino acids. Germline CDR1 MNHEY, CDR2 SVGAGI. CDR3 sequence: CASSYSGGTVSGELFF. The CDR3 DNA follows: TGTGCCAGCAGTTACTCTGGCGGGACAGTCTCCGGGGAGCTGTTTTTT.

This chain uses TRBV9 with TRBJ1-1; 9 bases are shared with TRBD1. CDR1 and CDR2 (germline): SGDLS, YYNGEE. Germline trimming cut 0 bases from V and 5 bases from J; bases unmatched to any gene: 5. This CDR3 is 15 amino acids long. The CDR3 DNA sequence: TGTGCCAGCAGCGTAGTAACAGGGGGCTTTACTGAAGCTTTCTTT. Amino acids: CASSVVTGGFTEAFF.

J is TRBJ2-3 and V is TRBV7-9; 11 bases align to TRBD2. Germline lookup yields CDR1 SEHNR and CDR2 FQNEAQ (reference sequence). This CDR3 has 16 residues. The trim removed 4 bases at V and 6 bases at J, leaving 9 bases unmatched. The CDR3 DNA reads as TGTGCCAGCAGCTCACTAGCGGGAGACCAAACCGATACGCAGTATTTT. Amino acid sequence: CASSSLAGDQTDTQYF.